This TCR beta chain was identified in a study of blood T cell repertoires in COVID-19. TCRdb keeps only in-frame clones here, not all; method: immunoSEQ multiplex PCR. This sample has around 250,000 clones; roughly nine tenths occur once, and the top ten carry 1.2%. CDR3 length equals 13 residues. Germline values: CDR1 LGHDT, CDR2 YNNKEL (reference sequence). Trimming pared 4 bases from V and 7 bases from J, leaving 14 bases between. Enrolled through a virtual design, the participants were between roughly 18 and 100 years of age and came from around 25 US areas. The clonotype originates from a human donor in a cohort exposed to, infected with or recovered from COVID-19 (not recorded which). The donor label of this sample is uncertain. This sequence joins TRBV3-1 (or the pseudogene TRBV3-2) and TRBJ2-7; tentatively, D is TRBD2 (6 bases). The specimen was PBMCs or T cells enriched from blood (not recorded which). CDR3 region: CASSPGGTWEQYF. The CDR3, as DNA: TGTGCCAGCAGCCCCGGGGGAACGTGGGAGCAGTACTTC.